The present entry profiles one T cell receptor (beta chain) with its context. The antigen it recognizes is unknown. No much larger clonotype is one base removed from it; base qualities were not supplied. This sample is drawn from a study of shared clonotypes between healthy human individuals (TCRdb year 2020). In the study overall: The cohort included three men and a couple of women between 18 and 49 years of age. For each donor, three plates each were used for CD4 naive and CD4 memory, two plates were used for CD8 naive, and one plate was used for CD8 memory. To estimate repertoire size and how much clonotype sharing occurs between individuals, the study deeply sequenced the blood TCR repertoires of a handful of healthy adults. Different laboratories and diverse techniques were used to prepare libraries and sequence TCR repertoires, to increase sequencing depth and limit assay-specific biases. Between about 0.9 and 9 billion PBMCs per donor were obtained by leukapheresis. Overall study outcomes, separate from this receptor: Because the study included a small number of donors, the genetic and exposure-history diversity represented was limited. Sampling was restricted to blood, and TCR repertoires in tissue are likely to differ from TCR repertoires in blood. Estimated clonotype richness was generally larger for naive than for memory subsets. Pairwise subsampling led to the expectation that sequencing depth would affect the degree of clonotype sharing among donors. Incomplete sequencing was indicated by rarefaction of sorted-subset datasets, despite the large sequencing depth. Sharing across a few donors was observed for about 5% of naive CD4, over 3% of naive CD8, over 2% of memory CD4, and roughly 0.43% of memory CD8 clonotypes. Compared with non-shared clonotypes, clonotypes shared by all four sorted-subset donors had higher generation probabilities.

Using the deep immunoSEQ assay, TCR CDR3 regions were amplified from genomic DNA by multiplex PCR. Extracted genomic DNA from each cell subset was spread evenly across all wells of several immunoSEQ 96-well plates, with each plate serving as a replicate. For sorted subsets, approximately 0.2 ug of genomic DNA, equivalent to roughly 30,000 T cell genomes, went into each replicate PCR. Purified libraries were quantified with a Qubit 3.0 fluorometer, sized on a Bioanalyzer 2100, and re-quantified with the KAPA Library Quantification kit. Every immunoSEQ 96-well plate was sequenced on a dedicated single-read 150-cycle Illumina NextSeq 550 flow cell. On the authors' methods: The immunoSEQ output contained only junctional sequences without quality scores, so filtering could not match that applied to full-length reads. Sequences were annotated with PyIR, a Python wrapper for IgBLAST v1.9, and V/J genes and CDR3 were assigned using IMGT germline references. Any read was removed if the V/J assignment was weak (E-value above 1e-6), the CDR3 was missing, or the read contained stop codons, out-of-frame junctions, or ambiguous translated residues. V3J clonotypes were defined by identical inferred V gene, J gene, and CDR3 amino acid sequence. Percentage overlap between repertoires was computed as shared unique clonotypes divided by the size of the smaller repertoire. RTK rarefaction, the Chao1 estimator, and Recon v2.1 estimates of unobserved clonotypes were used to assess repertoire richness. For all TCRbeta clonotypes obtained by the gDNA method from a handful of donors, generation probabilities were computed with OLGA. TCRdb provides this immuneACCESS table in a form limited to in-frame rearrangements. Some clones are lacking; in checked studies, under half of them reflect an unresolved V gene, and why the rest are absent is not known. V, J and clone size were drawn from that table, and D and trimming were deduced from the DNA. This sample gives millions of clones in total; roughly 92% of them show up just once. Around 0.15% of the sample is taken by the ten largest.

Per the germline V gene, KGHSH is the CDR1 and LQKENI is the CDR2. The CDR3 runs 15 residues from the cysteine to the phenylalanine. The only DNA kept is the CDR3, 45 bases in frame from the first base. V is clipped by 2 bases and J by 7 bases, and the sequence between their germline boundaries is 12 bases long. The donors were healthy, HIV-negative adults with no recently reported acute infections or vaccinations. Every donor was a Caucasian adult residing in Nashville, Tennessee, USA. CD4+ T cells were enriched by magnetic negative selection; naive cells were then positively selected on CD45RA, and the negative fraction formed the memory subset. Blood was collected by leukapheresis, and PBMCs were isolated by Ficoll-Histopaque density gradient centrifugation and then cryopreserved in liquid nitrogen vapor phase. Analytical flow cytometry was used to check the purity and quantity of every magnetically sorted T cell population. Each sorted fraction had its genomic DNA isolated and then quantified by UV absorbance on a Nanodrop 2000c.

Here the chain combines TRBV18 and TRBJ1-6; TRBD1 might be the D gene, on 5 matching bases. This clonotype was sampled from a man aged 18 to 29 in good health. Sequenced input: naive CD4+ T cells sorted from blood. The sample's cell subset or site label, decoded: CD45RA+ positively selected. The nucleotides read TGTGCCAGCTCACCAGGGGACGGGGGGAATTCACCCCTCCACTTT. This yields the protein CASSPGDGGNSPLHF.